One and the same sample provided the 10 T cell receptor beta chains below, sequenced in a study of blood T cells in healthy people across ages. Next came a second PCR, run for about 7 to 12 cycles, which used a sample-barcoded 5' primer along with a J-beta primer mix. Via MiXCR, TCRdb re-called the 5' RACE reads, giving one row per CDR3 protein. Seen here are 750,000 or so distinct CDR3 sequences, around a quarter observed once, and the top ten hold under 10%. The same sample was also studied in work on T cells of mothers and their children.

Sequences were obtained from blood. These receptors all stem from a boy under 18 in good health.

The V call is TRBV6-2 or TRBV6-3, the J call TRBJ2-7; weak D call: TRBD1 (6 bases). CDR3 size: 17 residues. The germline gives CDR1 MNHEY, CDR2 SVGEGT. V was trimmed by 0 bases and J by 0 bases, leaving 15 bases between them. CDR3 DNA sequence: TGTGCCAGCAGTTACTCCCCGGGACAACTCAGCTCCTACGAGCAGTACTTC. Encoded protein: CASSYSPGQLSSYEQYF.

The chain recombines TRBV4-1 with TRBJ1-1; D perhaps matches TRBD1 (6 bases). V was pared by 7 bases and J by 5 bases, with 17 bases between. The CDR3 is made up of 14 amino acids. Germline V CDR1 and CDR2: MGHRA, YSYEKL. The CDR3 protein is CASNLGQGRTEAFF. The CDR3 nucleotides are TGCGCCAGCAACCTCGGGCAGGGGAGGACTGAAGCTTTCTTT.

The chain uses TRBV12-3 or TRBV12-4 and TRBJ1-1; D may be TRBD1 (6 bases). This CDR3 spans 15 amino acids. V lost 6 bases, J lost 1 base, and 15 bases lay in between. The CDR3 protein is CASRGEPGQNTEAFF. DNA of the CDR3: TGTGCCAGCAGGGGGGAACCGGGACAGAACACTGAAGCTTTCTTT.

This clonotype was observed a handful of times. The chain recombines TRBV20-1 with TRBJ2-1, with D possibly matching TRBD2 (6 bases). Germline V gene data show CDR1 as DFQATT and CDR2 as SNEGSKA (reference sequence). Trimming left V 1 base short and J 3 bases short, with 10 bases between. CDR3 length: 14 amino acids. CDR3 nucleotides: TGCAGTGCTAGAGTCGCGGGAAACTACAATGAGCAGTTCTTC. Its protein is CSARVAGNYNEQFF.

The chain employs TRBV5-1 and TRBJ2-5; D may be TRBD1 (5 bases). Germline values: CDR1 SGHRS, CDR2 YFSETQ. Trimming took 3 bases from V and 1 from J, leaving 13 bases between them. This CDR3 region has 15 residues. Here the CDR3 reads CASSSQGLPQETQYF. The CDR3 nucleotides read TGCGCCAGCAGCTCGCAGGGATTACCCCAAGAGACCCAGTACTTC.

This clonotype has a handful of counts. DNA of the CDR3: TGTGCCAGCAGCCCGACCTTGGTCGAGCAGTACTTC. Protein sequence: CASSPTLVEQYF. The V and J genes are TRBV12-3 or TRBV12-4 and TRBJ2-7; unclear D gene. V was clipped by 6 bases and J by 6 bases, with 12 bases between them. CDR3 length equals 12 residues.

This chain uses TRBV27 with TRBJ2-6; D gene unclear. This CDR3 has 16 residues. Germline loops: CDR1 MNHEY, CDR2 SMNVEV (reference sequence). The V and J ends lost 5 bases and 0 bases respectively, with 11 bases between them. The CDR3 reads CASSPPVGSGANVLTF. CDR3 DNA sequence: TGTGCCAGCAGTCCCCCCGTCGGCTCTGGGGCCAACGTCCTGACTTTC.

The chain is built from TRBV6-1 and TRBJ1-6, with D uncertain. Germline V gene lookup returns CDR1 MNHNS and CDR2 SASEGT. This CDR3 is built from 16 residues. V lost 0 bases and J lost 8, with 14 bases in between. The CDR3 protein is CASSEATGSVDSPLHF. The CDR3 DNA is TGTGCCAGCAGTGAAGCAACGGGGTCGGTGGATTCACCCCTCCACTTT.

This clonotype was detected a few times. The CDR3 protein is CAEGDSQETQYF. Here the CDR3 DNA reads TGTGCCGAAGGGGACAGCCAAGAGACCCAGTACTTC. The V gene is TRBV12-3 or TRBV12-4, the J gene TRBJ2-5, with 7 bases identical to TRBD1. V shed 11 bases and J 1 base; nucleotides not matched to a gene: 4. This CDR3 region has 12 residues.

The CDR3, as DNA: TGTGCCAGCACCTACGACAGGGGTGGCACCGGGGAGCTGTTTTTT. Translation: CASTYDRGGTGELFF. The V gene is TRBV12-3 or TRBV12-4, the J gene TRBJ2-2; 8 bases align to TRBD1. Germline trimming cut 7 bases from V and 4 bases from J; bases unmatched to any gene: 8. This CDR3 comprises 15 residues.